A single TCR beta chain is shown here with its context. Its binding antigen is unknown. No clone much larger than this one lies a single base away; base qualities are absent. This record comes from a study of CD8 T cells in ankylosing spondylitis (dated by TCRdb to about 2017). A note on the overall study: The study set out to find disease-linked TCR variants by profiling T cell receptor beta repertoires in ankylosing spondylitis patients and healthy donors. The full study cohort comprised around 25 ankylosing spondylitis patients and approximately 100 healthy donors. Peripheral blood was sampled, and synovial fluid was also collected from ankylosing spondylitis patients. General study outcomes and caveats: The disease-linked clones were reported as significantly enriched in matched synovial fluid samples from ankylosing spondylitis patients. In peripheral blood, the disease-linked clones were found at relatively low frequencies and had a CD8+ phenotype. Some motif variants were previously reported in synovial fluid and blood of reactive arthritis patients, suggesting common disease-initiation mechanisms. Blood from ankylosing spondylitis patients appeared to be characterized by a TCR beta motif made up of several highly homologous amino acid variants.

TCRdb shows the sequencer as Illumina HiSeq 2500. TCR beta libraries were prepared by quantitative 5'-RACE with molecular barcodes. From the authors' description of their analysis: A new computational method based on a probabilistic model of VDJ rearrangement was used to identify disease-linked TCR variants. TCRdb passed the public sequencing reads through fastp at Q25 and MiXCR, retaining productive beta sequences. Rows are combined by CDR3 protein, so each entry shows the most common genes and DNA. The V and J calls and clone size come from TCRdb's table, not from the authors' own analysis. The sample includes over 700,000 distinct CDR3 sequences, with under 20% observed a single time. The ten largest clones capture 19% of the sample. Clipping removes 2 bases from V and 0 bases from J, with 7 as the unmatched junction base count. The CDR3, from cysteine to phenylalanine, totals 18 residues. Only the CDR3 portion is preserved as DNA: 54 bases, with reading frame beginning at the first base. The germline V gene yields SNHLY for CDR1 and FYNNEI for CDR2.

The chain uses TRBV2 and TRBJ2-3; 11 central bases correspond to TRBD2. This TCR was recovered from a male donor with ankylosing spondylitis. Sequenced material: blood, either unsorted or a sorted T cell fraction (not recorded which). This receptor has the CDR3 CASSETSGGSRSTDTQYF. Read as DNA, the sequence is TGTGCCAGCAGTGAAACTAGCGGGGGCTCCCGAAGCACAGATACGCAGTATTTT.